The source of this TCR beta chain is a study of cytotoxic CD8 clonotypes in ibrutinib-treated CLL. Profiled with immunoSEQ multiplex PCR; TCRdb holds only in-frame clones, not every one. Of fewer than 400,000 clones in the sample, 67% were seen once. The CDR3 is 14 residues long. The J segment lost 3 bases and the V segment lost 7 bases, leaving 7 bases of the junction unmatched. The V gene's germline CDR1 is MNHEY and CDR2 SMNVEV (reference sequence). The receptor was isolated from a human donor with chronic lymphocytic leukemia. The genes are TRBV27 and TRBJ1-2; 8 bases match TRBD1. The sequenced sample was PBMCs, obtained after 36 months of ibrutinib treatment. The CDR3 nucleotides are TGTGCCAGCAAGCGCGCAGGGGGCGACTATGGCTACACCTTC. Protein sequence: CASKRAGGDYGYTF.